This is a list of T cell receptor beta chains from one sample in a study of blood T cell repertoires in COVID-19. Libraries were prepared by immunoSEQ multiplex PCR; TCRdb keeps only in-frame clonotypes and omits some of them. This table has over 140,000 clones, around 82% appearing once. Sequencing used peripheral blood. The receptors originated from a woman in her sixties or seventies with acute or convalescent COVID-19. Both conserved end residues are part of each CDR3. A D gene is named only where the DNA matches it firmly. Some rows mark clone size as missing; the rest say once, few, many or name a class of expanded clone.

D: NA
V: TRBV19
J: TRBJ1-1
size: once
DNA: TGTGCCAGTAGTATTCCCCCTCTGCGGGCTTTCTTT
CDR3: CASSIPPLRAFF

D: NA
V: TRBV7-2
J: TRBJ2-1
size: NA
DNA: TGTGCCAGCAGCTTAGGAGCCAGCGGAAGCTCCTACAATGAGCAGTTCTTC
CDR3: CASSLGASGSSYNEQFF

D: TRBD2
V: TRBV6-4
J: TRBJ2-1
size: NA
DNA: TGTGCCAGCAGTGCCCTAGCGGGAGGAGGCTACAATGAGCAGTTCTTC
CDR3: CASSALAGGGYNEQFF

D: TRBD1
V: TRBV9
J: TRBJ1-2
size: NA
DNA: TGTGCCAGCGACAGGGGCTATGGCTACACCTTC
CDR3: CASDRGYGYTF

D: NA
V: TRBV4-1
J: TRBJ2-1
size: NA
DNA: TGCGCCAGCAGCCAAAAGGGGGGGGCAAGGGGCAATGAGCAGTTCTTC
CDR3: CASSQKGGARGNEQFF

D: TRBD1
V: TRBV27
J: TRBJ1-2
size: once
DNA: TGTGCCAGCAGTTTACGGAACTACGGGACAGGAGGGGGGTATGGCTACACCTTC
CDR3: CASSLRNYGTGGGYGYTF

D: NA
V: TRBV24-1
J: TRBJ1-1
size: NA
DNA: TGTGCCACCAGTGCGCAGGGCATGAACACTGAAGCTTTCTTT
CDR3: CATSAQGMNTEAFF

D: TRBD1
V: TRBV19
J: TRBJ2-7
size: NA
DNA: TGTGCCAGTAGTACCGTCGGTACAGGGGGCGTTTTCTACGAGCAGTACTTC
CDR3: CASSTVGTGGVFYEQYF

D: NA
V: TRBV2
J: TRBJ2-7
size: NA
DNA: TGTGCCAGCAACCCGCTACTCCGCTACGAGCAGTACTTC
CDR3: CASNPLLRYEQYF

D: NA
V: TRBV5-6
J: TRBJ1-4
size: NA
DNA: TGTGCCAGCAGCTTAACAGGGATACGTGAAAAACTGTTTTTT
CDR3: CASSLTGIREKLFF

D: NA
V: TRBV14
J: TRBJ2-5
size: NA
DNA: TGTGCCAGCAGCCAAGTTAGTGTTCGGGAGACCCAGTACTTC
CDR3: CASSQVSVRETQYF

D: NA
V: TRBV10-3
J: TRBJ1-2
size: NA
DNA: TGTGCCATCAGTGAGGGAGGGTCGGGCTATGGCTACACCTTC
CDR3: CAISEGGSGYGYTF

D: NA
V: TRBV15
J: TRBJ2-5
size: NA
DNA: TGTGCCACCAGCAGAGATCCCGGTCGTCAAGAGACCCAGTACTTC
CDR3: CATSRDPGRQETQYF

D: TRBD1
V: TRBV28
J: TRBJ2-1
size: NA
DNA: TGTGCCAGCAGTTTATGGGGACAGGGAGGTCGTGGGAGGGCGCGGAATGAGCAGTTCTTC
CDR3: CASSLWGQGGRGRARNEQFF

D: NA
V: TRBV9
J: TRBJ1-4
size: NA
DNA: TGTGCCAGCAGCCCTCATGGAGAGGCAACTAATGAAAAACTGTTTTTT
CDR3: CASSPHGEATNEKLFF

D: NA
V: TRBV5-1
J: TRBJ1-2
size: NA
DNA: TGCGCCAGCACGATTGGAGGGCAGGGCACTGGCTACACCTTC
CDR3: CASTIGGQGTGYTF

D: TRBD1
V: TRBV27
J: TRBJ2-6
size: NA
DNA: TGTGCCAGCAGTAGCCGGACAGGGGATACAAGGGCCTCTGGGGCCAACGTCCTGACTTTC
CDR3: CASSSRTGDTRASGANVLTF

D: NA
V: TRBV20-1
J: TRBJ2-7
size: NA
DNA: TGCAGTGCTAGAGGAGGGATCGAGCAGTACTTC
CDR3: CSARGGIEQYF

D: NA
V: TRBV28
J: TRBJ2-1
size: NA
DNA: TGTGCCAGCAGCAATGGACTCAGGAGCTCCTACAATGAGCAGTTCTTC
CDR3: CASSNGLRSSYNEQFF

D: TRBD1
V: TRBV19
J: TRBJ1-2
size: NA
DNA: TGTGCCAGTAGGACCGGGACAGGGATTTCCTATGGCTACACCTTC
CDR3: CASRTGTGISYGYTF

D: NA
V: TRBV4-2
J: TRBJ1-1
size: NA
DNA: TGTGCCAGCAGCCCAGCACAGGCGAACACTGAAGCTTTCTTT
CDR3: CASSPAQANTEAFF

D: NA
V: TRBV27
J: TRBJ1-5
size: NA
DNA: TGTGCCAGCAGCGCGGGGGGCGCGGGCAATCAGCCCCAGCATTTT
CDR3: CASSAGGAGNQPQHF

D: TRBD1
V: TRBV7-2
J: TRBJ1-3
size: few
DNA: TGTGCCAGCAGCTTGACAGGGGGAAGCTCTGGAAACACCATATATTTT
CDR3: CASSLTGGSSGNTIYF

D: TRBD1
V: TRBV25-1
J: TRBJ1-2
size: NA
DNA: TGTGCCAGCAGTCAGGACAGGGGGCTATTTGGCTACACCTTC
CDR3: CASSQDRGLFGYTF

D: NA
V: TRBV28
J: TRBJ1-1
size: NA
DNA: TGTGCCAGCACCGCGGGCCCCACTGAAGCTTTCTTT
CDR3: CASTAGPTEAFF

D: NA
V: TRBV15
J: TRBJ2-3
size: NA
DNA: TGTGCCACCGGCCTCCGTCGGGAGTGGTCAGATACGCAGTATTTT
CDR3: CATGLRREWSDTQYF

D: TRBD1
V: TRBV28
J: TRBJ1-6
size: few
DNA: TGTGTTTGCAGGGGGGCCTATAATTCACCCCTCCACTTT
CDR3: CVCRGAYNSPLHF

D: NA
V: TRBV7-3
J: TRBJ1-1
size: once
DNA: TGTGCCAGCAGCTTCGACAGAGACTCTGAAGCTTTCTTT
CDR3: CASSFDRDSEAFF

D: NA
V: TRBV7-2
J: TRBJ2-7
size: NA
DNA: TGTGCCAGCAGCCCTTTTTTGAGCTACGAGCAGTACTTC
CDR3: CASSPFLSYEQYF

D: NA
V: TRBV12-3/TRBV12-4
J: TRBJ1-2
size: NA
DNA: TGTGCCAGCAGTTTTGGGGCGGACTATGGCTACACCTTC
CDR3: CASSFGADYGYTF

D: NA
V: TRBV10-3
J: TRBJ2-2
size: few
DNA: TGTGCCATCAGTGAGTCAAGGCGGGACCTCACCGGGGAGCTGTTTTTT
CDR3: CAISESRRDLTGELFF

D: TRBD2
V: TRBV7-9
J: TRBJ2-7
size: NA
DNA: TGTGCCAGCAGCAACACTCGGGACTATCAGGACGAGCAGTACTTC
CDR3: CASSNTRDYQDEQYF

D: NA
V: TRBV28
J: TRBJ2-3
size: NA
DNA: TGTGCCAGCAGTTCCGGACAGCCTAGCACAGATACGCAGTATTTT
CDR3: CASSSGQPSTDTQYF

D: TRBD1
V: TRBV11-3
J: TRBJ2-3
size: NA
DNA: TGTGCCAGCAGCTCCGGACAGGGGTTTGATACGCAGTATTTT
CDR3: CASSSGQGFDTQYF

D: TRBD2
V: TRBV6-2/TRBV6-3
J: TRBJ2-3
size: NA
DNA: TGTGCCAGCAGTACGACTAGCAGAAGCACAGATACGCAGTATTTT
CDR3: CASSTTSRSTDTQYF

D: NA
V: TRBV7-8
J: TRBJ2-2
size: NA
DNA: TGTGCCAGCAGCTTCCGGGACTCCACCGGGGAGCTGTTTTTT
CDR3: CASSFRDSTGELFF

D: TRBD2
V: TRBV10-3
J: TRBJ2-2
size: NA
DNA: TGTGCCATCAGTGAGACGGGAGGGCCGTCTGGGGAGCTGTTTTTT
CDR3: CAISETGGPSGELFF

D: TRBD1
V: TRBV19
J: TRBJ1-2
size: NA
DNA: TGTGCCAGTAGTATACGTTCGGCGGGACAGATCTATGGCTACACCTTC
CDR3: CASSIRSAGQIYGYTF

D: TRBD1
V: TRBV30
J: TRBJ2-3
size: NA
DNA: TGTGCCTGGAGTCCAAAACGACAGGGAAGGGGCACAGATACGCAGTATTTT
CDR3: CAWSPKRQGRGTDTQYF

D: NA
V: TRBV18
J: TRBJ2-7
size: NA
DNA: TGTGCCAGCTCACCACTCGCAGGGGTGGACTACGAGCAGTACTTC
CDR3: CASSPLAGVDYEQYF

D: TRBD1
V: TRBV30
J: TRBJ2-3
size: NA
DNA: TGTGCCTGGAGTGACAGGGGGGAAACAGATACGCAGTATTTT
CDR3: CAWSDRGETDTQYF

D: NA
V: TRBV7-2
J: TRBJ1-2
size: NA
DNA: TGTGCCAGCAGCTTAGCTGGGGGAGGTATCAATGGCTACACCTTC
CDR3: CASSLAGGGINGYTF

D: NA
V: TRBV19
J: TRBJ1-3
size: NA
DNA: TGTGCCAGTAGTCCCGGGGCTGGAAACACCATATATTTT
CDR3: CASSPGAGNTIYF

D: NA
V: TRBV28
J: TRBJ1-2
size: NA
DNA: TGTGCCAGCAGCCGGCCCAGGGGTGGTTATGGCTACACCTTC
CDR3: CASSRPRGGYGYTF

D: TRBD1
V: TRBV15
J: TRBJ1-2
size: once
DNA: TGTGCCACCACCAAGCAGGGGGCCTACGGCCGGGAATATGGCTACACCTTC
CDR3: CATTKQGAYGREYGYTF

D: TRBD2
V: TRBV27
J: TRBJ2-2
size: once
DNA: TGTGCCAGCAGTGCGCATGGGACTAGCGGGCCCAACACCGGGGAGCTGTTTTTT
CDR3: CASSAHGTSGPNTGELFF

D: TRBD2
V: TRBV7-8
J: TRBJ2-1
size: NA
DNA: TGTGCCAGCAGCTTATTGCTTGGGGGGGGGTTCTTC
CDR3: CASSLLLGGGFF

D: NA
V: TRBV10-1
J: TRBJ1-2
size: NA
DNA: TGCGCCAGCAGTGAAACAACCTCCTATGGCTACACCTTC
CDR3: CASSETTSYGYTF

D: NA
V: TRBV20-1
J: TRBJ1-4
size: NA
DNA: TGCAGTGCTAGTAACGGCAGGACAGCCCACTCAGGGCTGTTTTTT
CDR3: CSASNGRTAHSGLFF

D: NA
V: TRBV5-4
J: TRBJ2-2
size: NA
DNA: TGTGCCAGCAGCTTTGTCAGTGACACCGGGGAGCTGTTTTTT
CDR3: CASSFVSDTGELFF

D: NA
V: TRBV28
J: TRBJ1-4
size: NA
DNA: TGTGCCAGCAGTCCCCCGGGAGGAGGAAAACTGTTTTTT
CDR3: CASSPPGGGKLFF

D: TRBD2
V: TRBV5-1
J: TRBJ2-7
size: NA
DNA: TGCGCCAGCAGCCCTAGTACTAGCGGGACCTCCTACGAGCAGTACTTC
CDR3: CASSPSTSGTSYEQYF